The present entry profiles one T cell receptor beta chain with its context. Its antigen is undetermined. This sample was taken from a study of cytomegalovirus exposure and HLA in healthy donors. Looking at the study overall: The study placed 70% to 85% of its approximately 400 genotyped donors in the Caucasian-associated ancestry cluster. Points from the study as a whole: Later analysis showed TCR association rates varying by HLA locus, highest for DRB1 and lowest for HLA-C.

V dropped 0 bases and J dropped 0 bases, with 11 bases sitting between them. Germline CDR1 and CDR2: LGHNA and YNFKEQ. The CDR3 contains 16 residues. The study ran its PCR with 60 Vbeta and 13 Jbeta primers. The data were produced by immunoSEQ multiplex PCR, yet TCRdb's version contains in-frame clones alone and is incomplete. The repertoire holds 95,000 to 150,000 clones, with around 84% as singletons. V usage is TRBV4-2 and J usage is TRBJ1-1; D unresolved. The TCR originated in a woman in her 30s in good health and CMV-seropositive. The specimen was PBMCs. Written as DNA, the CDR3 is TGTGCCAGCAGCCAAGATCCGCTCGGTCTGAACACTGAAGCTTTCTTT. It is translated as CASSQDPLGLNTEAFF.